This TCR beta chain was sequenced during a study of naive and memory T cell subsets. Study findings and constraints: Potentially, T cell activation and differentiation skew this RNA-based measurement.

The library had UMIs added by 3' ligation of an oligonucleotide to TCR cDNA. Whole-blood samples were roughly 2.3 ml of peripheral blood from healthy adult volunteers. Cells were not sorted; total RNA input targeted about 1 to 1000 ng. The SP2 primer and nested alpha and beta constant region primers amplified ligated cDNA in four rounds. For blood and skin samples, reverse transcription used TCR alpha and beta constant primers. Via MiXCR, TCRdb re-called the UMI-ligation and nested PCR reads, giving one row per CDR3 protein. The sample lists 25,000 to 30,000 distinct CDR3 sequences; roughly 5.2% were seen once. A note on this clonotype: Its antigen is not identified.

Trimming took 3 bases from V and 3 from J; bases not matched to a gene: 2. This CDR3 contains 14 residues. CDR1 is LNHDA, CDR2 SQIVND, per germline (reference sequence). V usage is TRBV19 and J usage is TRBJ2-7; TRBD2 agrees at 10 bases. The receptor was isolated from an adult in good health. Specimen: blood. The CDR3 region has the DNA TGTGCCAGTAGTATTCTAGCGGGAGACTACGAGCAGTACTTC. This codes for CASSILAGDYEQYF.